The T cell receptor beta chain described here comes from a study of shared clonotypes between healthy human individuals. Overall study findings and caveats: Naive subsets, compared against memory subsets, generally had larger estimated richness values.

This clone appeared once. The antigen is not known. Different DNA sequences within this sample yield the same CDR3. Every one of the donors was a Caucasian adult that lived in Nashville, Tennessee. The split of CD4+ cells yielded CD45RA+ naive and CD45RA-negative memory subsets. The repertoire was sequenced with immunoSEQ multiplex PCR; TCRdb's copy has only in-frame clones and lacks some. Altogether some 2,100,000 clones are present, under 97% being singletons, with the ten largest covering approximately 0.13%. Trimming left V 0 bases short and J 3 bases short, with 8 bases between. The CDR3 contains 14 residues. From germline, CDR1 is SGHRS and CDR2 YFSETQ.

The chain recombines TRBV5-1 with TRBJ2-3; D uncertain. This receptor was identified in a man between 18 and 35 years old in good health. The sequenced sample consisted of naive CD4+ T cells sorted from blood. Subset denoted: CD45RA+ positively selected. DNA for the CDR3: TGCGCCAGCAGCTTGGGAGACATAACAGATACGCAGTATTTT. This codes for CASSLGDITDTQYF.